This TCR beta chain was sequenced for a study of blood T cells in healthy people across ages. With a J-beta primer mix and a sample-barcoded 5' primer, a second PCR ran 7 to 11 cycles. The template-switch adaptor was a 5' adaptor with 12 random nucleotides. It tagged each cDNA molecule. TCRdb passed the 5' RACE reads through MiXCR, listing each CDR3 protein once. The sample has 910,000 or so distinct CDR3 sequences, about 53% seen once; the top ten hold about 21%. The CDR3 has 11 amino acids. Looked up from germline, CDR1 is SGHVS and CDR2 is FQNEAQ. The clonotype comes from a woman aged 55-75 years in good health. Sequencing was performed on blood. The chain is built from TRBV7-8 and TRBJ2-5; D is undetermined. The DNA end favors TRBJ2-7, so the J call may be wrong. As DNA, the CDR3 is TGTGCCAGCAGCTTACCCCACGAGCAGTACTTC. Translating gives CASSLPHEQYF.